This T cell receptor beta chain was sequenced during a study of response to subunit inactivated influenza vaccine. This CDR3 region has 12 residues. Germline CDR1 reads MRHNA; CDR2 reads SNTAGT. V was trimmed by 3 bases and J by 11 bases, leaving 13 bases between them. This clonotype was seen more than once but under ten times. A single record per CDR3 protein comes from TCRdb applying MiXCR to the RT-PCR reads. This table has roughly 540,000 distinct CDR3 sequences, approximately 22% appearing once. The same sample was also studied in work on T cells expressing NK-cell markers. That paper states: 5'RACE template switching with UMIs produced the TCR beta cDNA. Repertoires of TCR beta were obtained from T cells sorted as CD3+CD56+NKG2C+, CD3+CD56+NKG2C- and CD3+CD56-NKG2C+. The dominant NKG2C+ clonotypes represented 1.0-7.0% of CD8+ T cells in about six donors. These clonotypes additionally ranked first within the CD3+CD56-NKG2C+ fraction of several donors.

The starting material was CD4+ T cells sorted from PBMCs, obtained approximately 13 days after vaccination. This chain connects TRBV6-4 to TRBJ1-1, with D maybe TRBD1 (6 bases). The receptor was derived from a middle-aged man who received an inactivated influenza vaccine. In DNA form, the CDR3 reads TGTGCCAGCAGTGAACAGGGCGGCTCGGCTTTCTTT. Its translation is CASSEQGGSAFF.